Following are 5 T cell receptor beta chains from one sample sequenced in a study of regulatory T cells in long-lasting Graves disease. Indicated time point: newly diagnosed GD, antithyroid drugs for less than 3 months. The TCR library was prepared using RNA isolated from PBMCs. With iRepertoire HTBI primers and Arm-PCR of CDR3 regions, TCR beta libraries were built. Using its own MiXCR run on the multiplex PCR reads, TCRdb lists one record per CDR3 protein. Seen here are roughly 420,000 distinct CDR3 sequences, around 15% observed once, and the top ten hold around a sixth. In addition, the sample was reused for a study of T cells in Graves' hyperthyroidism and ophthalmopathy.

The sequenced sample was peripheral blood mononuclear cells (PBMCs), obtained at new diagnosis, from a patient treated with antithyroid drugs. Receptor source: a woman between 50 and 59 years old with Graves disease.

This rearrangement joins TRBV27 to TRBJ2-6, with D perhaps matching TRBD1 (5 bases). Trimming removed 5 bases at V and 0 bases at J, with 11 bases between. This CDR3 comprises 16 residues. Germline V gene sequence: CDR1 MNHEY, CDR2 SMNVEV (reference sequence). DNA of the CDR3: TGTGCCAGCAGTAACCAGGGCTTCTCTGGGGCCAACGTCCTGACTTTC. Translated, it gives CASSNQGFSGANVLTF.

This clonotype appeared a few times. The chain uses TRBV6-2 or TRBV6-3 and TRBJ1-6, with 10 bases aligning to TRBD1. Germline values: CDR1 MNHEY, CDR2 SVGEGT. The CDR3 covers 16 residues. V shed 6 bases and J 10 bases; nucleotides not matched to a gene: 12. Here the CDR3 DNA reads TGTGCCAGCAGCCACGGCCGACAGGGGGCGATGTCACCCCTCCACTTT. Its translation is CASSHGRQGAMSPLHF.

With respect to this clonotype: A read error may be the cause here, since a much bigger clone is one base away. V is TRBV28 and J is TRBJ2-7; TRBD1 agrees at 7 bases. V shed 3 bases and J 5 bases; nucleotides not matched to a gene: 7. The CDR3 runs to 14 residues. Germline V gene sequence: CDR1 MDHEN, CDR2 SYDVKM. The CDR3 region has the DNA TGTGCCAGCAGTTTTCTCAGGGGGTCCCACGAGCAGTACTTC. This translates into CASSFLRGSHEQYF. Variable domain in full (rest from reference TRBV28 and TRBJ2-7): DVKVTQSSRYLVKRTGEKVFLECVQDMDHENMFWYRQDPGLGLRLIYFSYDVKMKEKGDIPEGYSVSREKKERFSLILESASTNQTSMYLCASSFLRGSHEQYFGPGTRLTVT.

This clonotype was observed at least ten times. J is TRBJ2-2 and V is TRBV5-1; the D call may be TRBD1 or TRBD2 (5 bases each). CDR3 length: 15 amino acids. Trimming stripped 4 bases from V and 2 bases from J, with 12 bases between. The germline CDR1 and CDR2 sequences are SGHRS and YFSETQ. Here the CDR3 reads CASSPGTLNTGELFF. In DNA form, the CDR3 reads TGCGCCAGCAGCCCCGGGACCCTTAACACCGGGGAGCTGTTTTTT. Supplemented by reference TRBV5-1 and TRBJ2-2, the full variable domain reads KAGVTQTPRYLIKTRGQQVTLSCSPISGHRSVSWYQQTPGQGLQFLFEYFSETQRNKGNFPGRFSGRQFSNSRSEMNVSTLELGDSALYLCASSPGTLNTGELFFGEGSRLTVL.

This clonotype came up many times. The chain joins TRBV10-2 to TRBJ2-2; D gene uncertain. The V and J ends lost 6 bases and 7 bases respectively, with 12 bases between them. Germline assignment: CDR1 WSHSY and CDR2 SAAADI. This CDR3 region has 13 residues. This chain's CDR3 is CASRAPQYGELFF. The CDR3 DNA follows: TGCGCCAGCAGGGCCCCCCAATACGGGGAGCTGTTTTTT.